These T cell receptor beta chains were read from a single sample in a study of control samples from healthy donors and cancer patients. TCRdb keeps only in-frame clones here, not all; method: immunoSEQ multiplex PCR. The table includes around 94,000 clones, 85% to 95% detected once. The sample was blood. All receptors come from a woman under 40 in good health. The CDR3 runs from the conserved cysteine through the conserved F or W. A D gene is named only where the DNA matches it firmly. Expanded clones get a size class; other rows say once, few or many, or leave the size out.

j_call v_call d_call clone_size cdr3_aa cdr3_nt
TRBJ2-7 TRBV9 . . CASSPGANRVLNEQYF TGTGCCAGCAGCCCAGGAGCTAACAGGGTATTGAACGAGCAGTACTTC
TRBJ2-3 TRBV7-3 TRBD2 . CASSLGTSGSTDTQYF TGTGCCAGCAGCCTCGGGACTAGCGGAAGCACAGATACGCAGTATTTT
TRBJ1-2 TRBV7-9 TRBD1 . CASSLVEEGQGYGYTF TGTGCCAGCAGCTTAGTAGAGGAAGGACAGGGTTACGGCTACACCTTC
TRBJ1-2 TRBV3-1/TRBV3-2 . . CASSQGPGTYGYTF TGTGCCAGCAGCCAAGGCCCAGGTACCTATGGCTACACCTTC
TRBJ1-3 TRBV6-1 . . CASSEALGAGNTIYF TGTGCCAGCAGTGAAGCGCTAGGAGCGGGAAACACCATATATTTT
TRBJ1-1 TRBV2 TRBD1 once CASSEETGATEAFF TGTGCCAGCAGTGAAGAGACAGGGGCCACTGAAGCTTTCTTT
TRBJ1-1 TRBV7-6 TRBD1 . CASSSTGMNTEAFF TGTGCCAGCAGTTCGACAGGGATGAACACTGAAGCTTTCTTT
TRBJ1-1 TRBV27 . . CASSRGQPMNTEAFF TGTGCCAGCAGTCGCGGCCAGCCCATGAACACTGAAGCTTTCTTT
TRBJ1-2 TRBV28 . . CASSLSLPRAGKDGYTF TGTGCCAGCAGTTTATCCTTGCCTCGGGCAGGGAAAGATGGCTACACCTTC
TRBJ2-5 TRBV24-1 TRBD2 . CATSPSGRAGETQYF TGTGCCACCAGTCCTAGCGGGAGGGCCGGGGAGACCCAGTACTTC
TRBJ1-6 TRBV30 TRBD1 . CAWSRDRAGSPLHF TGTGCCTGGAGTAGAGACAGGGCCGGTTCACCCCTCCACTTT
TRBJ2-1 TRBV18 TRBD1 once CASSPQGQGAFNEQFF TGTGCCAGCTCACCACAAGGACAGGGGGCGTTCAATGAGCAGTTCTTC
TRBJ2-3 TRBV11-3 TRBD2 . CASSSLGLGDSTDTQYF TGTGCCAGCAGCTCCCTTGGACTAGGTGATTCCACAGATACGCAGTATTTT
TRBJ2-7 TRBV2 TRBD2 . CASSGSRERYYEQYF TGTGCCAGCAGTGGGTCGCGGGAGAGATATTACGAGCAGTACTTC
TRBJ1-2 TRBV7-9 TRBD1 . CASSLPSTGPYGYTF TGTGCCAGCAGCCTACCATCGACAGGGCCCTATGGCTACACCTTC
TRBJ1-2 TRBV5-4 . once CASSSGRNYGYTF TGTGCCAGCAGCTCGGGACGGAACTATGGCTACACCTTC
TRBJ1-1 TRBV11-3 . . CASSLGPTDTEAFF TGTGCCAGCAGCTTAGGTCCCACGGACACTGAAGCTTTCTTT
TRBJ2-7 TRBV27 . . CASSAFGVGDEQYF TGTGCCAGCAGTGCCTTTGGAGTAGGAGACGAGCAGTACTTC
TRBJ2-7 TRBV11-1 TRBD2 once CASSSPGGPTYEQYF TGTGCCAGCAGCTCCCCGGGAGGCCCTACCTACGAGCAGTACTTC
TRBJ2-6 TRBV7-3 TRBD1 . CASSPRGSRDRGSAGANVLTF TGTGCCAGCAGCCCCCGAGGTTCCAGGGACAGGGGATCTGCTGGGGCCAACGTCCTGACTTTC
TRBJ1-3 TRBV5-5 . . CASSLEWETSGNTIYF TGTGCCAGCAGCTTGGAGTGGGAAACCTCTGGAAACACCATATATTTT
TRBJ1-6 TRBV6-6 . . CASSPRGRKTGNNSPLHF TGTGCCAGCAGTCCCCGAGGTCGGAAGACGGGGAATAATTCACCCCTCCACTTT
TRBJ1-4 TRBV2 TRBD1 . CASSAEGTGANEKLFF TGTGCCAGCAGTGCGGAGGGGACAGGGGCTAATGAAAAACTGTTTTTT
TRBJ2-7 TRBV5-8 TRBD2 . CASSLQGGGGTYEQYF TGTGCCAGCAGCTTGCAAGGCGGGGGGGGAACCTACGAGCAGTACTTC